A selection of T cell receptor beta chains follows, all from one sample in a study of T cells in Graves' hyperthyroidism and ophthalmopathy. TCRdb fed the multiplex PCR reads into MiXCR, producing one record per CDR3 protein. Of about 180,000 distinct CDR3 sequences detected, about a sixth appear once; the ten largest clones hold 25% to 30%. Sequenced material: blood. The receptor set was obtained from a woman aged 45 to 65 with Graves' hyperthyroidism. The conserved cysteine and the conserved F or W are not part of the CDR3 here.

>9|TRBJ1-5|TRBV3-2
AAPTRGPQH
>13|TRBJ2-5|TRBV5-1
ASSLGGQRSETQY
>12|TRBJ1-4|TRBV5-1
ASSLATANEKLF
>10|TRBJ1-2|TRBV6-1
ASRGQGYGYT
>13|TRBJ1-1|TRBV7-9
ASSSDSAMNTEAF
>13|TRBJ1-2|TRBV12-3/TRBV12-4
ASKRSGQPNYGYT
>13|TRBJ2-7|TRBV20-1
SARRPSGPSYEQY
>16|TRBJ2-1|TRBV20-1
SARAIGTSGGAYNEQF
>11|TRBJ1-2|TRBV7-2
ASSRPGPYGYT
>15|TRBJ1-1|TRBV20-1
SAPFLRGVHMNTEAF
>11|TRBJ2-3|TRBV14
ASRPTGADTQY
>12|TRBJ2-3|TRBV9
ASSVRPSTDTQY
>14|TRBJ2-7|TRBV12-3/TRBV12-4
ASSLWPTHRSYEQY
>10|TRBJ2-7|TRBV2
ASSEEGYEQY
>10|TRBJ1-1|TRBV11-1
ASSLVGGEAF
>12|TRBJ1-5|TRBV2
ASNFRVGNQPQH
>11|TRBJ2-7|TRBV5-5
ASSSYTQYEQY
>8|TRBJ1-2|TRBV29-1
TGDGYGYT
>14|TRBJ2-2|TRBV6-1
ASSLMSREKGGELF
>13|TRBJ1-2|TRBV11-1
ASSSRTGAVYGYT
>13|TRBJ2-5|TRBV6-1
ASSWQGDYAETQY
>13|TRBJ1-4|TRBV6-1
ASTKAGTGLEKLF
>14|TRBJ1-4|TRBV5-1
ASSLYGGATNEKLF
>12|TRBJ2-7|TRBV4-3
ASSQDWRQGEQY